These 4 T cell receptor beta chains share one sample of origin, sequenced in a study of T cell changes during pregnancy in multiple sclerosis (dated by TCRdb to between 2018 and 2020). Receptor libraries were prepared by the immunoSEQ multiplex PCR assay. Sourced from immuneACCESS, this table was stored by TCRdb with only in-frame sequences that have V and J called. A share of the clones is absent; for the studies checked, an unresolved V gene accounts for under half, and the remainder has no known explanation. The sample table shows tens of thousands of clones, and more than 70% are seen once. The ten largest clonotypes hold under 6% of the sample. The sample was CD8+ T cells from peripheral blood mononuclear cells, taken after pregnancy. Source of these receptors: a female donor in good health, enrolled as a control in a pregnancy study.

The chain links TRBV28 to TRBJ2-3, with 7 bases aligning to TRBD2. The CDR3 has 16 residues. V lost 3 bases, J lost 0 bases, and 6 bases stayed unmatched. Germline lookup yields CDR1 MDHEN and CDR2 SYDVKM. CDR3 bases: TGTGCCAGCAGTTTGGTGGCTAGCGGTAGCACAGATACGCAGTATTTT. This sequence encodes CASSLVASGSTDTQYF. Full variable domain (outside the CDR3, taken from reference TRBV28 and TRBJ2-3): DVKVTQSSRYLVKRTGEKVFLECVQDMDHENMFWYRQDPGLGLRLIYFSYDVKMKEKGDIPEGYSVSREKKERFSLILESASTNQTSMYLCASSLVASGSTDTQYFGPGTRLTVL.

Here the CDR3 DNA reads TGTGCCAGCAGCTTGGGGGACAGGGCCTACGAGCAGTACTTC. This sequence encodes CASSLGDRAYEQYF. The chain combines TRBV5-6 with TRBJ2-7, with 9 nucleotides matching TRBD1. The CDR3 loop spans 14 amino acids. V dropped 0 bases and J dropped 2; count of bases not matched to a gene: 0. Germline V gene sequence: CDR1 SGHDT, CDR2 YYEEEE.

The chain is built from TRBV9 and TRBJ1-6; no clear D. This CDR3 has 14 amino acids. Deletions cut 7 bases from V and 7 bases from J, with 15 bases between. CDR1 and CDR2 (germline): SGDLS, YYNGEE. Here the CDR3 reads CASASGSQNSPLHF. DNA of the CDR3: TGTGCCAGCGCCTCCGGGTCGCAAAATTCACCCCTCCACTTT.

The chain recombines TRBV16 with TRBJ2-3, with TRBD2 matching over 7 bases. This CDR3 comprises 16 residues. V trimming: 5 bases; J trimming: 3 bases; junction bases outside the gene matches: 11. The germline V gene has CDR1 KGHSY and CDR2 FQNENV. CDR3 DNA: TGTGCCAGCAGCGCCCCGGGACTACCTCTTACAGATACGCAGTATTTT. Translating it yields CASSAPGLPLTDTQYF.